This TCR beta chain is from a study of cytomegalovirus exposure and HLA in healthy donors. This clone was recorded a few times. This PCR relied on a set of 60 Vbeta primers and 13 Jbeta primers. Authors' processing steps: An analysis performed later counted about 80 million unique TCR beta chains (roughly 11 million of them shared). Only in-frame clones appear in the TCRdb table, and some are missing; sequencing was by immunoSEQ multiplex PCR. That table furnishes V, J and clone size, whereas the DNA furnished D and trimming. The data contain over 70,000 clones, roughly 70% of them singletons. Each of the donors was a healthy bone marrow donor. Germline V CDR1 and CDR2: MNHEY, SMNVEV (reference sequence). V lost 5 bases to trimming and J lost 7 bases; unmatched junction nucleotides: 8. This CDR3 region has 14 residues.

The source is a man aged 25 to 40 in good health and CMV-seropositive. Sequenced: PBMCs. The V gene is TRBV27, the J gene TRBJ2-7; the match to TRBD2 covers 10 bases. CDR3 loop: CASSLLAGAGEQYF. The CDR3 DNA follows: TGTGCCAGCAGTCTGCTAGCGGGAGCTGGGGAGCAGTACTTC.